These 20 T cell receptor beta chains were sequenced from one sample in a study of beta chain features in type 1 diabetes. Expressed TCRB transcripts were sequenced, since all the RNA that had been isolated was reverse transcribed. The protocol was immunoSEQ multiplex PCR, while the TCRdb copy is restricted to in-frame clones and leaves out a portion. The table includes more than 300,000 clones, around 12% detected once. The specimen sequenced was naive CD4+ T cells from blood. The source is a man between 18 and 35 years old in good health.

In this sample, this clone turned up a few times. J is TRBJ2-3 and V is TRBV25-1, with 8 bases identical to TRBD2. Germline V lookup: CDR1 MGHDK, CDR2 SYGVNS. V lost 1 base to trimming and J lost 1 base; unmatched junction nucleotides: 4. This CDR3 region has 16 residues. The DNA for the CDR3 is TGTGCCAGCAGTGAATTTAGCGGGAAAGGCACAGATACGCAGTATTTT. Protein product: CASSEFSGKGTDTQYF.

In this sample, this clone turned up many times. The chain has TRBV9 and TRBJ2-2; the D gene is possibly TRBD2 (6 bases). Between the trimmed V and J ends, which lost 5 bases and 1 base, there was a span of 9 bases. The CDR3 extends over 14 amino acids. CDR1 is SGDLS and CDR2 is YYNGEE in the germline V gene. The CDR3 here is CASRAGLNTGELFF. In nucleotides, the CDR3 is TGTGCCAGCAGGGCGGGACTGAACACCGGGGAGCTGTTTTTT. The whole variable domain, filled in from reference TRBV9 and TRBJ2-2, reads DSGVTQTPKHLITATGQRVTLRCSPRSGDLSVYWYQQSLDQGLQFLIQYYNGEERAKGNILERFSAQQFPDLHSELNLSSLELGDSALYFCASRAGLNTGELFFGEGSRLTVL.

This clone occurred a few times. J is TRBJ2-3 and V is TRBV28; 12 nucleotides agree with TRBD2. J lost 9 bases, V lost 6 bases, and 10 bases had no gene match. CDR3 length: 15 residues. Per the germline V gene, CDR1 is MDHEN and CDR2 is SYDVKM. Here the CDR3 DNA reads TGTGCCAGCAGCCTCTCCCGGACTAGCGGGATCACGCAGTATTTT. This encodes CASSLSRTSGITQYF.

The chain links TRBV25-1 to TRBJ1-1; D remains unclear. The germline CDR1 and CDR2 sequences are MGHDK and SYGVNS. Trimming shortened V by 10 bases and J by 1 base, and 10 bases separated the two germline ends. The CDR3 contains 12 residues. The CDR3: CATSRGNTEAFF. CDR3 sequence (DNA): TGTGCCACCTCGAGAGGGAACACTGAAGCTTTCTTT.

The chain employs TRBV7-2 and TRBJ2-5; 7 bases are a match to TRBD2. The last part of the DNA fits TRBJ2-7 better; the J call may be wrong. This CDR3 has 14 residues. Germline V gene lookup returns CDR1 SGHTA and CDR2 FQGNSA. The CDR3 is CASSRASGSYEQYF. The CDR3 DNA reads as TGTGCCAGCAGCCGAGCTAGCGGTTCCTACGAGCAGTACTTC.

A few counts support this clone. CDR3 DNA: TGTGCCAGCAGCTCGGGACTAGGGGGGGCCGGGGAGCTGTTTTTT. This gives the protein CASSSGLGGAGELFF. The chain is built from TRBV7-2 and TRBJ2-2; 8 bases are a match to TRBD2. This CDR3 region has 15 residues. The V and J ends lost 4 bases and 6 bases, in that order; junction bases with no gene match: 7. Germline assignment: CDR1 SGHTA and CDR2 FQGNSA.

This chain connects TRBV5-1 to TRBJ1-1; D possibly corresponds to TRBD1 (6 bases). This CDR3 spans 15 amino acids. V lost 4 bases, J lost 0 bases, and 13 bases lay in between. Germline CDR1 is SGHRS and CDR2 is YFSETQ. CDR3 DNA: TGCGCCAGCAGCCCGCGACAGGACCTGAACACTGAAGCTTTCTTT. Translation: CASSPRQDLNTEAFF.

This clone showed up just a few times. The chain links TRBV29-1 to TRBJ2-7; 7 nucleotides match TRBD2. The trim removed 2 bases at V and 6 bases at J, leaving 13 bases unmatched. From germline, CDR1 is SQVTM and CDR2 ANQGSEA. CDR3 size: 15 residues. The CDR3 nucleotides are TGCAGCGTTGAATTGGGCCTAGCGGAGTGGGGCGAGCAGTACTTC. Translating gives CSVELGLAEWGEQYF.

This clone was counted a few times. The CDR3: CASSRGRVSEQYF. In nucleotides, the CDR3 is TGTGCCAGCAGTCGCGGGAGGGTAAGTGAGCAGTACTTC. The rearrangement links TRBV6-5 to TRBJ2-7; 9 nucleotides align to TRBD2. With V trimmed by 5 bases and J by 7 bases, 6 bases remained unmatched. Germline lookup yields CDR1 MNHEY and CDR2 SVGAGI. This CDR3 is 13 amino acids long.

The chain is built from TRBV30 and TRBJ1-4; weak D call: TRBD1 (6 bases). The CDR3 has 13 residues. Germline lookup yields CDR1 GTSNPN and CDR2 SVGIG (reference sequence). The V end was cut by 1 base, the J end by 7 bases, with 10 bases between. The CDR3 region is CAWSAGTSEKLFF. CDR3 nucleotide sequence: TGTGCCTGGAGTGCCGGGACATCTGAAAAACTGTTTTTT.

The J gene is TRBJ2-3, the V gene TRBV10-2; TRBD2 agrees at 7 bases. The junction had 5 bases not matched to a gene; V was cut back by 8 bases and J by 3 bases. The germline CDR1 and CDR2 sequences are WSHSY and SAAADI. This CDR3 is built from 13 residues. The CDR3 nucleotides are TGCGCCAGCCGAGAAGCGGGGACAGATACGCAGTATTTT. This codes for CASREAGTDTQYF.

The chain employs TRBV4-2 and TRBJ1-5; no firm D call. The germline V gene has CDR1 LGHNA and CDR2 YNFKEQ. The ends were cut back, 4 bases at V and 4 bases at J, with 5 bases in the middle. The CDR3 is 12 amino acids. The CDR3 DNA reads as TGTGCCAGCAGCCTTACTAATCAGCCCCAGCATTTT. Protein product: CASSLTNQPQHF.

This clone was seen a handful of times. J is TRBJ2-7 and V is TRBV21-1; the DNA was not compared with TRBD2, the D call given in the table. TRBV21-1 is reported as a pseudogene. The CDR3 runs to 15 residues. In DNA form, the CDR3 reads TGTGCCAGCAGCAAAGGGTCGGAGGGACTCCACGAGCAGTACTTC. Amino acids: CASSKGSEGLHEQYF.

This clone was counted a few times. The chain uses TRBV5-4 and TRBJ1-3; 8 bases are shared with TRBD1. This CDR3 is 15 amino acids long. V shed 4 bases and J 0 bases; nucleotides not matched to a gene: 3. The germline CDR1 and CDR2 sequences are SGHNT and YYREEE (reference sequence). CDR3 DNA sequence: TGTGCCAGCAGCCGCGGACAGGGCTCTGGAAACACCATATATTTT. This sequence encodes CASSRGQGSGNTIYF.

This clone was seen only a few times. The rearrangement uses TRBV19 and TRBJ2-4; 8 bases are a match to TRBD2. Trimming cost V 4 bases and J 1 base; bases outside gene matches: 3. This CDR3 is built from 15 residues. The germline CDR1 and CDR2 sequences are LNHDA and SQIVND (reference sequence). CDR3 nucleotide sequence: TGTGCCAGTAGTACCCGCGGGGGGGCCAAAAACATTCAGTACTTC. Translation gives CASSTRGGAKNIQYF.

The V call is TRBV28, the J call TRBJ1-1, with D unresolved. Germline V gives CDR1 MDHEN, CDR2 SYDVKM. V gave up 6 bases and J gave up 1 base, with 18 bases separating them. This CDR3 has 16 residues. The CDR3 loop is CASSPRGKLPNTEAFF. The CDR3 DNA reads as TGTGCCAGCAGCCCACGGGGAAAACTCCCGAACACTGAAGCTTTCTTT.

The chain uses TRBV4-2 and TRBJ2-7, with D possibly being TRBD2 (6 bases). V gave up 6 bases and J gave up 3 bases, with 9 bases separating them. The germline V gene has CDR1 LGHNA and CDR2 YNFKEQ. The CDR3 length is 12 residues. The CDR3 DNA is TGTGCCAGCAGAAAGGACTACTACGAGCAGTACTTC. This codes for CASRKDYYEQYF.

V and J are TRBV9 and TRBJ2-2, with D maybe TRBD1 (6 bases). Trimming removed 0 bases from V and 5 bases from J, with 14 bases in between. Germline CDR1 reads SGDLS; CDR2 reads YYNGEE. CDR3 length: 16 amino acids. The CDR3 nucleotides are TGTGCCAGCAGCGTAGTGGCAGGGGTACGGACCGGGGAGCTGTTTTTT. This codes for CASSVVAGVRTGELFF.

This clone showed up just a few times. In DNA, the CDR3 is TGTGCCTGGAGTGTAAATCCCAGGGTTCAAGCTTTCTTT. The encoded protein is CAWSVNPRVQAFF. The chain is built from TRBV30 and TRBJ1-1, with D possibly matching TRBD1 (5 bases). Trimming took 0 bases from V and 9 from J, leaving 14 bases between them. Germline CDR1 reads GTSNPN; CDR2 reads SVGIG (reference sequence). The CDR3 runs to 13 residues.

This chain connects TRBV5-1 to TRBJ2-2; 9 positions match TRBD1. V lost 4 bases to trimming and J lost 6 bases; unmatched junction nucleotides: 7. CDR3 length: 15 amino acids. Per the germline V gene, CDR1 is SGHRS and CDR2 is YFSETQ. The CDR3 DNA follows: TGCGCCAGCAGCCTCGGGACAGGGCGGGCCGGGGAGCTGTTTTTT. It specifies CASSLGTGRAGELFF.